This T cell receptor beta chain appears in the sequencing data of a study of cytomegalovirus exposure and HLA in healthy donors. Note on this clone: What it recognizes is unknown.

CDR3 length: 15 residues. The germline V and J ends were trimmed by 1 base and 9 bases, with 14 bases remaining between them. Germline assignment: CDR1 SGHDT and CDR2 YYEEEE. Findings and limits, study-wide: TCR beta chains numbering more than 150 were designated cytomegalovirus-associated. V segments that were indistinguishable, TRBV6-2 and TRBV6-3 among them, were omitted from analysis.

These donors counted as nominally healthy when sampled, but unrecorded immune exposures were likely. A multiplex PCR was run with 60 Vbeta primers and 13 Jbeta primers. Generated by immunoSEQ multiplex PCR, the TCRdb table keeps only in-frame clones and is missing some. The data hold around 60,000 clones, with around 81% observed a single time. The chain has TRBV5-6 and TRBJ1-6; possible D gene TRBD1, 5 bases. Sequenced material: PBMCs. The TCR comes from a male donor in good health and CMV-seronegative. The CDR3 DNA sequence: TGTGCCAGCAGCTTGTCAGGGATATTGTCTTCACCCCTCCACTTT. Its translation: CASSLSGILSSPLHF.